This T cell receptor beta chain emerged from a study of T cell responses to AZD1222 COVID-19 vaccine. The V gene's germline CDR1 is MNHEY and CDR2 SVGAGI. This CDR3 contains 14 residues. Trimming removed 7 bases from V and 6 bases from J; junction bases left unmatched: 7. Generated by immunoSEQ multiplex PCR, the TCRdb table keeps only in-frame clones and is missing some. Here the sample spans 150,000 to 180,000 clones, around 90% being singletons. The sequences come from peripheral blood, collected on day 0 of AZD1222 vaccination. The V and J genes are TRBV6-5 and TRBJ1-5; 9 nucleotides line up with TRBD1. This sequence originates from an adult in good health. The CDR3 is CASIRDREGQPQHF. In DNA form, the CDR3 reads TGTGCCAGCATCCGGGACAGGGAGGGTCAGCCCCAGCATTTT.